A selection of T cell receptor beta chains follows, all from one sample in a study of cytomegalovirus exposure and HLA in healthy donors. Profiled with immunoSEQ multiplex PCR; TCRdb holds only in-frame clones, not every one. The sample shows under 250,000 clones, approximately 78% of them seen only once. Material: PBMCs. These receptors originate from a woman in her 30s in good health and CMV-seronegative. CDR3s include the opening cysteine and the closing phenylalanine or tryptophan. D genes are given only for firm matches. The size entry is marked missing in some rows and otherwise reads once, few, many or a size class.

TRBJ1-3,14,few,TRBD1,TRBV18,TGTGCCAGCTCACCACCGGGACAGCGAAACACCATATATTTT,CASSPPGQRNTIYF
TRBJ1-1,11,-,-,TRBV28,TGTGCCAGCACGGGGGGGACTGAAGCTTTCTTT,CASTGGTEAFF
TRBJ2-2,16,once,TRBD2,TRBV2,TGTGCCATCATACGTGCTAGCGGGGGCCACACCGGGGAGCTGTTTTTT,CAIIRASGGHTGELFF
TRBJ2-7,12,-,TRBD1,TRBV5-1,TGCGCCAGCAGCTCAGGGGGTTACGAGCAGTACTTC,CASSSGGYEQYF
TRBJ1-5,14,-,-,TRBV7-8,TGTGCCAGCAGCTTAGCGGGGCGGAATCAGCCCCAGCATTTT,CASSLAGRNQPQHF
TRBJ1-1,13,-,-,TRBV5-1,TGCGCCAGCAGCATGGGTCGGGTCTTGGAAGCTTTCTTT,CASSMGRVLEAFF
TRBJ2-5,14,-,TRBD2,TRBV5-4,TGTGCCAGCAGACCCGCGGGGGGGCTAGAGACCCAGTACTTC,CASRPAGGLETQYF
TRBJ2-1,16,-,TRBD2,TRBV7-9,TGTGCCAGCCAGACAGCGGGAATCGGCTCCTACAATGAGCAGTTCTTC,CASQTAGIGSYNEQFF
TRBJ1-2,12,-,TRBD1,TRBV28,TGTGCCAGCAGTACGACAGGGGATGGCTACACCTTC,CASSTTGDGYTF
TRBJ1-3,15,few,-,TRBV25-1,TGTGCCAGCAGGGAGGATGGGAGCTCTGGAAACACCATATATTTT,CASREDGSSGNTIYF
TRBJ1-4,15,-,TRBD1,TRBV5-1,TGCGCCAGCAGCGAGACAGGGGTGGCTAATGAAAAACTGTTTTTT,CASSETGVANEKLFF
TRBJ2-7,14,-,TRBD1,TRBV11-2,TGTGCCAGCAGCGCGGGACAGGGGCGCTACGAGCAGTACTTC,CASSAGQGRYEQYF
TRBJ2-7,13,-,-,TRBV2,TGTGCCAGCAGCCCCGCCAGGGTGGGGGAGCAGTACTTC,CASSPARVGEQYF
TRBJ1-1,14,many,-,TRBV27,TGTGCCAGCTCTAAAAGGGGGGGTGTCACTGAAGCTTTCTTT,CASSKRGGVTEAFF
TRBJ2-3,15,-,-,TRBV5-1,TGCGCCAGCACCGGGACTCTATCCGGAGGAGATACGCAGTATTTT,CASTGTLSGGDTQYF
TRBJ2-3,13,-,-,TRBV4-1,TGCGCCAGCAGCTCGAGGGTGGCAGATACGCAGTATTTT,CASSSRVADTQYF
TRBJ2-7,13,-,TRBD2,TRBV5-1,TGCGCCAGCAGGAATCCGGGGGGGAACGAGCAGTACTTC,CASRNPGGNEQYF
TRBJ1-2,12,-,-,TRBV2,TGTGCCAGCAAGGACAGTAACTATGGCTACACCTTC,CASKDSNYGYTF
TRBJ2-7,14,-,TRBD2,TRBV27,TGTGCCAGCAGTTACACTAGCGGAGACTACGAGCAGTACTTC,CASSYTSGDYEQYF
TRBJ1-6,14,-,-,TRBV7-3,TGTGCCAGCAGCCAACAGGGAGATAATTCACCCCTCCACTTT,CASSQQGDNSPLHF
TRBJ1-1,17,-,TRBD1,TRBV27,TGTGCCAGCAGTCGTAACGAACGGAGACAGGGGACCTCTGAAGCTTTCTTT,CASSRNERRQGTSEAFF
TRBJ2-1,15,-,-,TRBV6-5,TGTGCCAGCAGTTATCGTGGGACATCTCACAATGAGCAGTTCTTC,CASSYRGTSHNEQFF
TRBJ2-1,15,-,TRBD1,TRBV5-1,TGCGCCAGCAGCTTGGGGCAGGGGGTCTCAGATGAGCAGTTCTTC,CASSLGQGVSDEQFF
TRBJ2-7,12,few,-,TRBV5-1,TGCGCCAGCACGACAGGTCTCGGCGAGCAGTACTTC,CASTTGLGEQYF
TRBJ2-5,15,-,TRBD2,TRBV11-3,TGTGCCAGCAGCTTTGGTAGCGGGGGACAAGAGACCCAGTACTTC,CASSFGSGGQETQYF
TRBJ2-7,14,-,-,TRBV19,TGTGCCAGTAGAGGGCTTGGCGGGACCTACGAGCAGTACTTC,CASRGLGGTYEQYF
TRBJ2-1,15,-,-,TRBV30,TGTGCCTGGAGTGAGTATGGGGCCCACTACAATGAGCAGTTCTTC,CAWSEYGAHYNEQFF
TRBJ2-3,16,-,-,TRBV5-4,TGTGCCAGCAGTTATTCAGGGGTCTCAGGGACAGATACGCAGTATTTT,CASSYSGVSGTDTQYF
TRBJ2-7,15,few,TRBD1,TRBV6-5,TGTGCCAGCAGCCCCGGACAGGGGGCTATCTACGAGCAGTACTTC,CASSPGQGAIYEQYF
TRBJ2-7,14,-,-,TRBV27,TGTGCCAGCACCGTGGGAAAGGGGAACTACGAGCAGTACTTC,CASTVGKGNYEQYF
TRBJ2-3,13,few,-,TRBV30,TGTGCCTGGAGTGTACGGCGGGGAGATACGCAGTATTTT,CAWSVRRGDTQYF
TRBJ2-7,15,-,TRBD2,TRBV19,TGTGCCAGTAGTACCCCCGGCGGGGGGCCCTACGAGCAGTACTTC,CASSTPGGGPYEQYF
TRBJ2-1,15,-,TRBD1,TRBV6-5,TGTGCCAGCAGCCACGACAGGGGAACCTACAATGAGCAGTTCTTC,CASSHDRGTYNEQFF
TRBJ1-5,14,-,-,TRBV7-8,TGTGCCAGCAACTTACAGGGCATCAATCAGCCCCAGCATTTT,CASNLQGINQPQHF
TRBJ1-3,17,-,TRBD1,TRBV2,TGTGCCAGCAGGCCGGGACAGGGACTAAGCTCTGGAAACACCATATATTTT,CASRPGQGLSSGNTIYF
TRBJ2-2,16,-,TRBD2,TRBV5-1,TGCGCCAGCAGCGAGGGACTAGCGGGGGCCAGGGGGGAGCTGTTTTTT,CASSEGLAGARGELFF
TRBJ1-5,15,-,TRBD1,TRBV19,TGTGCCACCACCGGGACAGGGGGCGCAGGTCAGCCCCAGCATTTT,CATTGTGGAGQPQHF
TRBJ2-7,13,-,TRBD2,TRBV18,TGTGCCAGCTCACCAGGACTAGCGCAGGAGCAGTACTTC,CASSPGLAQEQYF
TRBJ1-5,15,-,TRBD1,TRBV30,TGTGCCTGGAGCTTGATGGGCAGGGGGCGTCAGCCCCAGCATTTT,CAWSLMGRGRQPQHF
TRBJ1-1,14,few,-,TRBV19,TGTGCCAGTAGTCCACGGAGGGAGGTCACTGAAGCTTTCTTT,CASSPRREVTEAFF
TRBJ2-7,11,-,-,TRBV19,TGTGCCACAAGGAGGGACTACGAGCAGTACTTC,CATRRDYEQYF
TRBJ2-1,16,-,TRBD1,TRBV7-8,TGTGCCAGCAGCCTCAACCAGGGGGCGACCTACAATGAGCAGTTCTTC,CASSLNQGATYNEQFF
TRBJ1-1,13,-,-,TRBV11-2,TGTGCCAGCAGCTTAGCTCGGAACACTGAAGCTTTCTTT,CASSLARNTEAFF
TRBJ1-2,16,-,-,TRBV2,TGTGCCAGCAGTGAAAACGGGCAGGGCGGCAGTTATGGCTACACCTTC,CASSENGQGGSYGYTF
TRBJ2-3,17,-,TRBD2,TRBV30,TGTGCCTGGAGTTCCGGGACTAGCGGGGGGCCCACAGATACGCAGTATTTT,CAWSSGTSGGPTDTQYF
TRBJ2-1,15,-,-,TRBV6-1,TGTGCCAGCAGTGGAATACAGCGGGCTAACGATGAGCAGTTCTTC,CASSGIQRANDEQFF
TRBJ2-7,17,-,TRBD2,TRBV4-2,TGTGCCAGCAGCCAAGCCCGCGCGGTAGCGGGAGGGAACGAGCAGTACTTC,CASSQARAVAGGNEQYF
TRBJ2-5,15,-,TRBD2,TRBV28,TGTGCCAGCAGTTCGGTAGCGGGGGGGCGTGAGACCCAGTACTTC,CASSSVAGGRETQYF
TRBJ2-1,15,-,TRBD1,TRBV7-9,TGTGCCAGCAGCCCATACAGGGGATTGTGGAATGAGCAGTTCTTC,CASSPYRGLWNEQFF
TRBJ2-5,14,-,-,TRBV29-1,TGCAGCGTTGGGGTCGGGACATATCAAGAGACCCAGTACTTC,CSVGVGTYQETQYF
TRBJ2-7,16,-,TRBD2,TRBV5-1,TGCGCCAGCAGCTTGGCCGGGACTAGCGGGTTTCTTGAGCAGTACTTC,CASSLAGTSGFLEQYF
TRBJ1-1,14,-,TRBD1,TRBV19,TGTGCCAGTAGTATCCCCCGGGACAGGACTGAAGCTTTCTTT,CASSIPRDRTEAFF
TRBJ2-7,14,-,TRBD1,TRBV28,TGTGCCAGCAGTCCCCATACAGGGGTCGGCGAGCAGTACTTC,CASSPHTGVGEQYF
TRBJ1-2,9,-,-,TRBV20-1,TGCAGTGCTAAAAACAGCTACACCTTC,CSAKNSYTF
TRBJ1-3,15,-,-,TRBV7-9,TGTGCCAGCAGCTCCAGGGGTTTTGAGGGAAACACCATATATTTT,CASSSRGFEGNTIYF
TRBJ1-5,15,-,TRBD1,TRBV2,TGTGCCAGCAGGGCCGGGACAGGGAACCGTCAGCCCCAGCATTTT,CASRAGTGNRQPQHF
TRBJ2-7,15,-,TRBD1,TRBV4-1,TGCGCCAGCAGCCAACCCGGGACAGCATTCTACGAGCAGTACTTC,CASSQPGTAFYEQYF
TRBJ1-6,14,-,TRBD1,TRBV6-5,TGTGCCAGCAGTTCGGGACAGATAAATTCACCCCTCCACTTT,CASSSGQINSPLHF